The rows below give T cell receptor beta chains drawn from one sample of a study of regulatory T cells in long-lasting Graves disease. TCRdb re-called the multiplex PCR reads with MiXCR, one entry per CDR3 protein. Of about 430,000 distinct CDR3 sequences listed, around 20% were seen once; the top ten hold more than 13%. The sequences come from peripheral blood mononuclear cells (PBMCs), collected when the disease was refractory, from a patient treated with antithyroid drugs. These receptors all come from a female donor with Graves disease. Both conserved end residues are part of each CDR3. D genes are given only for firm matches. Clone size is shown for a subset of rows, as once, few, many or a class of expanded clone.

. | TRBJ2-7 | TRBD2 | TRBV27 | CASLPRWPSGSYEQYF | TGTGCCAGCCTTCCCCGGTGGCCTAGCGGGTCCTACGAGCAGTACTTC
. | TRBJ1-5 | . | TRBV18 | CASSLKGNQSQHF | TGTGCCAGCTCACTAAAGGGCAATCAGTCCCAGCATTTT
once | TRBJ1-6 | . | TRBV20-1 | CSARESSYNSPLHF | TGCAGTGCCAGGGAGAGCTCCTATAATTCACCCCTCCACTTT
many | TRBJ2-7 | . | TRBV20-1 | CSAPSGAEQYF | TGCAGTGCTCCTTCCGGGGCCGAGCAGTACTTC
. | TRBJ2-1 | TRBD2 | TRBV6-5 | CASSLGEVGAGGSYNEQFF | TGTGCCAGCAGTTTGGGAGAGGTGGGAGCGGGAGGGTCCTACAATGAGCAGTTCTTC
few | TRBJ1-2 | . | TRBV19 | CASSTRPYNYGYTF | TGTGCCAGTAGCACCCGGCCCTATAACTATGGCTACACCTTC
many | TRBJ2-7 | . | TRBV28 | CASSSGPGEQYF | TGTGCCAGCAGTTCGGGTCCGGGTGAGCAGTACTTC
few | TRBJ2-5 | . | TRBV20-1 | CSAGPGVETQYF | TGCAGTGCCGGGCCCGGAGTGGAGACCCAGTACTTC
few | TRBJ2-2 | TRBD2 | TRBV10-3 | CAISPSGGRNTGELFF | TGTGCCATCAGCCCCTCGGGGGGACGAAACACCGGGGAGCTGTTTTTT
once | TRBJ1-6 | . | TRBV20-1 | CSASGRYNSPLHF | TGCAGTGCTAGCGGGAGATATAATTCACCCCTCCACTTT
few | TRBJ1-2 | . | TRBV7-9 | CASSLERTSYGYTF | TGTGCCAGCAGCTTAGAACGGACCTCGTATGGCTACACCTTC
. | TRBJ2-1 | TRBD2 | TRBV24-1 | CATSLGLASEQFF | TGTGCCACCAGTTTGGGACTAGCCTCTGAGCAGTTCTTC
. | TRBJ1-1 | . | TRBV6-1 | CASSGTIVDTEAFF | TGTGCCAGCAGTGGGACCATCGTGGACACTGAAGCTTTCTTT
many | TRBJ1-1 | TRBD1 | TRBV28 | CASSVTGWNTEAFF | TGTGCCAGCAGTGTGACAGGGTGGAACACTGAAGCTTTCTTT
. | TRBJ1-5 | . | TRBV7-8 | CAGSLAASGNQPQHF | TGTGCCGGCAGCTTAGCGGCATCTGGCAATCAGCCCCAGCATTTT
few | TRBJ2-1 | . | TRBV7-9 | CASSLRPDWDEQFF | TGTGCCAGCAGCTTAAGACCCGACTGGGATGAGCAGTTCTTC
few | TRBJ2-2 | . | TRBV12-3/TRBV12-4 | CATSTRTGELFF | TGTGCCACCTCCACAAGAACCGGGGAGCTGTTTTTT
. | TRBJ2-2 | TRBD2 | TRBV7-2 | CASSLRSGRKAGELFF | TGTGCCAGCAGCTTAAGGAGCGGGAGGAAAGCCGGGGAGCTGTTTTTT
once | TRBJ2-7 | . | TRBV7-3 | CASSLTLRGQFHEQYF | TGTGCCAGCAGCTTAACGTTGCGCGGGCAGTTCCACGAGCAGTACTTC
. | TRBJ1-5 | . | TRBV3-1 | CASSQDEDEPQHF | TGTGCCAGCAGCCAAGATGAGGATGAGCCCCAGCATTTT
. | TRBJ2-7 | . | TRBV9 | CASSVAGSREQYF | TGTGCCAGCAGCGTAGCCGGGAGTCGCGAGCAGTACTTC
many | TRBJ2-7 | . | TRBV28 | CASSPGLSRTYEQYF | TGTGCCAGCAGTCCCGGACTTTCGAGAACCTACGAGCAGTACTTC
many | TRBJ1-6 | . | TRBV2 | CASSSDSGSPLHF | TGTGCCAGCAGTTCGGACAGCGGTTCACCCCTCCACTTT
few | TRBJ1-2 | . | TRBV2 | CASTLDYYGYTF | TGTGCCAGCACGCTGGACTACTATGGCTACACCTTC
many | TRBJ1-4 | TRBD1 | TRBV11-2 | CASSTSTGEGEKLFF | TGTGCCAGCAGCACCTCGACAGGGGAGGGTGAAAAACTGTTTTTT
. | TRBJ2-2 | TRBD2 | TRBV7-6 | CASSRGLAGGTGELFF | TGTGCCAGCAGCAGGGGACTAGCGGGAGGCACCGGGGAGCTGTTTTTT
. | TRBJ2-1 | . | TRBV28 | CASSPQYNEQFF | TGTGCCAGCAGTCCACAATACAATGAGCAGTTCTTC
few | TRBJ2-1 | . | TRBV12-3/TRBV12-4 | CASSFFGTRPYNEQFF | TGTGCCAGCAGTTTTTTTGGGACGCGGCCCTACAATGAGCAGTTCTTC
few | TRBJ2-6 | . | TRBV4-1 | CASSQALSRSGANVLTF | TGCGCCAGCAGCCAAGCCCTGTCGCGATCTGGGGCCAACGTCCTGACTTTC
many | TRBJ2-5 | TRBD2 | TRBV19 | CASSSTSAQETQYF | TGTGCCAGTAGTAGCACTAGCGCTCAAGAGACCCAGTACTTC